The 25 T cell receptor beta chains listed next were all sequenced from one sample in a study of type 1 regulatory T cells. From the reads, TCRdb called clonotypes with MiXCR, one entry per CDR3 protein. The sample carries about 97,000 distinct CDR3 sequences, 25% to 40% recorded once. Material for sequencing was CD4+ T cells, either the whole sample or a sorted fraction (not recorded which). The source is a human donor in good health.

Concerning this clonotype itself: Mismatch with germline at one junction end may stem from a read error. The chain carries TRBV15 and TRBJ1-2; 9 bases fit TRBD1. The V gene's germline CDR1 is LNHNV and CDR2 YYDKDF (reference sequence). The CDR3 length is 12 residues. The CDR3 protein is CTTSRDREGYTF. The CDR3 region has the DNA TGTACCACCAGCAGGGACAGGGAGGGCTACACCTTC. The full variable domain, rest sourced from reference TRBV15 and TRBJ1-2, is DAMVIQNPRYQVTQFGKPVTLSCSQTLNHNVMYWYQQKSSQAPKLLFHYYDKDFNNEADTPDNFQSRRPNTSFCFLDIRSPGLGDTAMYLCTTSRDREGYTFGSGTRLTVV.

This clonotype was observed a few times. V is TRBV10-3 and J is TRBJ2-5; D uncertain. Germline CDR1 is ENHRY and CDR2 is SYGVKD. The V end was cut by 10 bases, the J end by 0 bases, with 21 bases between. This CDR3 is 16 amino acids long. CDR3 DNA sequence: TGTGCCACCTCCGACCCCACCCCTATTGACCAAGAGACCCAGTACTTC. Translating gives CATSDPTPIDQETQYF.

This clonotype showed up just a few times. The gene calls are TRBV20-1 and TRBJ1-4, with TRBD1 matching over 9 bases. The CDR3 has 14 amino acids. Germline V lookup: CDR1 DFQATT, CDR2 SNEGSKA (reference sequence). V was pared by 3 bases and J by 8 bases, with 7 bases of the junction left unmatched. CDR3 loop: CSARPPGQGEKLFF. The CDR3 nucleotides are TGCAGTGCTAGGCCACCGGGACAGGGCGAAAAACTGTTTTTT.

The chain is built from TRBV7-6 and TRBJ2-5; D not certain. This CDR3 region has 13 residues. The germline gives CDR1 SGHVS, CDR2 FNYEAQ. The germline V and J ends were trimmed by 0 bases and 4 bases, with 6 bases remaining between them. CDR3 sequence: CASSLAERETQYF. As DNA, the CDR3 is TGTGCCAGCAGCTTAGCTGAGCGAGAGACCCAGTACTTC.

CDR3 DNA sequence: TGCGCCAGCCGGGGGGGCCTGAACACCGGGGAGCTGTTTTTT. Translating it yields CASRGGLNTGELFF. V usage is TRBV5-1 and J usage is TRBJ2-2; 8 bases match TRBD2. Germline V CDR1 and CDR2: SGHRS, YFSETQ. The length of the CDR3 is 14 residues. V shed 7 bases and J 1 base; nucleotides not matched to a gene: 3.

To note about this clonotype: One junction end disagrees with the germline gene, perhaps due to a read error. The rearrangement links TRBV24-1 to TRBJ2-2, with D perhaps given as TRBD1 or TRBD2 (5 bases each). This CDR3 comprises 16 residues. Germline V gene sequence: CDR1 KGHDR, CDR2 SFDVKD. In nucleotides, the CDR3 is TGTGCCACCAGTGATGCCCGGGACCCATTGGCCGGGGACCTGTTTTTT. Protein sequence: CATSDARDPLAGDLFF.

This clonotype showed up just a few times. The chain carries TRBV15 and TRBJ2-3, with 7 bases matching TRBD2. Germline CDR1 is LNHNV and CDR2 is YYDKDF (reference sequence). The CDR3 runs to 15 residues. V dropped 8 bases and J dropped 6; count of bases not matched to a gene: 14. The CDR3 sequence: CATYDPRRELDTQYF. DNA for the CDR3: TGTGCCACCTACGATCCGAGGCGGGAGTTGGATACGCAGTATTTT.

This clonotype has only a few counts. The gene calls are TRBV15 and TRBJ2-1; D remains unclear. Germline assignment: CDR1 LNHNV and CDR2 YYDKDF (reference sequence). V shed 4 bases and J shed 6 bases, with 10 bases lying between them. The CDR3 is 13 amino acids. In DNA form, the CDR3 reads TGTGCCACCAGCACAAGTGGACGCAATGAGCAGTTCTTC. It encodes CATSTSGRNEQFF.

V gene TRBV6-2 or TRBV6-3 combines with J gene TRBJ2-1, with a possible D match to TRBD2 (6 bases). This CDR3 spans 12 amino acids. V was clipped by 8 bases and J by 6 bases, with 11 bases between them. The germline CDR1 and CDR2 sequences are MNHEY and SVGEGT. The CDR3 bases are TGTGCCAGCGCAAACGGGGGCAATGAGCAGTTCTTC. Translating gives CASANGGNEQFF.

Concerning this clonotype: A junction boundary mismatches the germline segment, possibly from a read error. The chain is built from TRBV12-3 or TRBV12-4 and TRBJ2-7, with 7 bases that match TRBD2. The CDR3 length is 14 residues. The DNA of the CDR3 is TGTGCCAGCAGCCTTAGCGGGCCTTCCTCCGAGCAGTACTTC. It is translated as CASSLSGPSSEQYF.

The chain links TRBV10-3 to TRBJ2-5; 7 nucleotides agree with TRBD1. The CDR3 totals 13 residues. CDR1 ENHRY and CDR2 SYGVKD come from the germline V gene. The V gene end was trimmed by 4 bases and the J gene end by 2 bases; junction bases not matched to a gene: 1. CDR3 in amino acids: CAISVDRQETQYF. In DNA, the CDR3 is TGTGCCATCAGTGTGGACAGGCAAGAGACCCAGTACTTC.

The chain links TRBV13 to TRBJ1-6; a possible D gene is TRBD1 (5 bases). The CDR3 length is 15 residues. Deletions cut 2 bases from V and 7 bases from J, with 12 bases between. CDR1 and CDR2 (germline): PRHDT, FYEKMQ (reference sequence). The CDR3, as DNA: TGTGCCAGCAGCTTATCGGCAGGGCAGAATTCACCCCTCCACTTT. This codes for CASSLSAGQNSPLHF.

In DNA, the CDR3 is TGTGCCAGCAGCTTACTTGGGACTAGTCCTACAATGCAGCAGTTCTTC. Protein sequence: CASSLLGTSPTMQQFF. The chain links TRBV7-2 to TRBJ2-1; 8 nucleotides agree with TRBD2. V dropped 2 bases and J dropped 11; count of bases not matched to a gene: 14. The CDR3 length is 16 residues. Germline V gene data show CDR1 as SGHTA and CDR2 as FQGNSA. Full variable domain (remainder filled in from reference TRBV7-2 and TRBJ2-1): GAGVSQSPSNKVTEKGKDVELRCDPISGHTALYWYRQSLGQGLEFLIYFQGNSAPDKSGLPSDRFSAERTGGSVSTLTIQRTQQEDSAVYLCASSLLGTSPTMQQFFGPGTRLTVL.

This clonotype was recorded a few times. This rearrangement joins TRBV4-1 to TRBJ1-6; D remains unclear. Germline V gene data show CDR1 as MGHRA and CDR2 as YSYEKL. CDR3 length: 14 amino acids. Trimming removed 5 bases at V and 7 bases at J, with 12 bases between. CDR3 DNA: TGCGCCAGCAGCTACGAGAACCCGAATTCACCCCTCCACTTT. Its protein is CASSYENPNSPLHF.

The chain is built from TRBV5-6 and TRBJ2-7, with 11 bases that match TRBD2. Germline lookup yields CDR1 SGHDT and CDR2 YYEEEE. Losses at the gene ends were 3 bases for V and 2 bases for J; bases not matched to a gene: 4. The CDR3 runs to 15 residues. The CDR3, as DNA: TGTGCCAGCAGCTCCCGACTAGCGGGGACCTACGAGCAGTACTTC. Residues: CASSSRLAGTYEQYF. Filled out from reference TRBV5-6 and TRBJ2-7, the complete variable domain reads DAGVTQSPTHLIKTRGQQVTLRCSPKSGHDTVSWYQQALGQGPQFIFQYYEEEERQRGNFPDRFSGHQFPNYSSELNVNALLLGDSALYLCASSSRLAGTYEQYFGPGTRLTVT.

The chain has TRBV24-1 and TRBJ1-5; D may be TRBD1 (5 bases). CDR3 length: 16 residues. The V gene lost 3 bases and the J gene lost 6 bases, with 17 bases spanning the gap. Germline V gene lookup returns CDR1 KGHDR and CDR2 SFDVKD. Written as DNA, the CDR3 is TGTGCCACCAGTGATCGGACATCTGGCGGGGGTCAGCCCCAGCATTTT. Its translation is CATSDRTSGGGQPQHF.

This clonotype was counted a few times. This chain links TRBV20-1 with TRBJ2-2; 8 bases match TRBD1. The CDR3 totals 15 residues. V shed 6 bases, J shed 4 bases, and the junction held 10 bases outside the gene matches. Germline values: CDR1 DFQATT, CDR2 SNEGSKA (reference sequence). CDR3 amino acids: CSARRQGRGTGELFF. As DNA, the CDR3 is TGCAGTGCAAGAAGACAGGGGAGAGGCACCGGGGAGCTGTTTTTT.

This clonotype was counted at least ten times. V is TRBV5-1 and J is TRBJ1-1, with no clear D. Deletions cut 4 bases from V and 1 base from J, with 17 bases between. The V gene's germline CDR1 is SGHRS and CDR2 YFSETQ. The CDR3 sequence is 16 residues long. The CDR3 reads CASSTSAELGNTEAFF. As DNA, the CDR3 is TGCGCCAGCAGCACCTCCGCGGAGCTGGGGAACACTGAAGCTTTCTTT.

This clonotype was seen only a few times. The chain combines TRBV28 with TRBJ2-4; a weak D match, TRBD2 (7 bases). This CDR3 contains 15 residues. From germline, CDR1 is MDHEN and CDR2 SYDVKM. V lost 8 bases to trimming and J lost 9 bases, with 23 bases between them. CDR3 bases: TGTGCCAGCCGCAGGTCGGCGGGGGCGCTCGGCATTCAGTACTTC. Protein sequence: CASRRSAGALGIQYF. The variable domain in full, completed from reference TRBV28 and TRBJ2-4, reads DVKVTQSSRYLVKRTGEKVFLECVQDMDHENMFWYRQDPGLGLRLIYFSYDVKMKEKGDIPEGYSVSREKKERFSLILESASTNQTSMYLCASRRSAGALGIQYFGAGTRLSVL.

The chain is built from TRBV20-1 and TRBJ2-7; a possible D gene is TRBD2 (6 bases). This CDR3 spans 13 amino acids. V lost 3 bases to trimming and J lost 4 bases, with 13 bases between them. Germline-derived CDR1 and CDR2 are DFQATT and SNEGSKA (reference sequence). CDR3: CSASRDFPYEQYF. CDR3 DNA: TGCAGTGCTAGTCGGGACTTTCCTTACGAGCAGTACTTC.

The sample holds a few counts of this clonotype. The rearrangement links TRBV7-2 to TRBJ1-2; TRBD1 is a possible D gene (6 bases). V lost 5 bases to trimming and J lost 3 bases, with 25 bases between them. Germline V gene lookup returns CDR1 SGHTA and CDR2 FQGNSA. CDR3 length: 18 residues. The CDR3 protein is CASSLLGQLSRRDYGYTF. CDR3 bases: TGTGCCAGCAGCCTTCTTGGACAGCTAAGCAGGAGGGACTATGGCTACACCTTC.

The gene calls are TRBV20-1 and TRBJ2-1; 11 bases map to TRBD2. V lost 4 bases and J lost 1; bases outside the gene matches: 3. This CDR3 contains 15 residues. Per the germline V gene, CDR1 is DFQATT and CDR2 is SNEGSKA (reference sequence). The CDR3 region is CSAIPSGRSYNEQFF. The CDR3 DNA reads as TGCAGTGCTATCCCTAGCGGGAGGTCCTACAATGAGCAGTTCTTC.

The chain combines TRBV4-1 with TRBJ2-2; perhaps TRBD2 as D (5 bases). The CDR3 runs 16 residues. Germline V gives CDR1 MGHRA, CDR2 YSYEKL. V lost 0 bases and J lost 4, with 12 bases in between. Written as DNA, the CDR3 is TGCGCCAGCAGCCAAGATTTTCCGGGGATCACCGGGGAGCTGTTTTTT. Its translation: CASSQDFPGITGELFF.

This clonotype was detected a few times. The CDR3 region is CASTGRGNTGELFF. CDR3 DNA: TGTGCCAGCACTGGTCGGGGGAACACCGGGGAGCTGTTTTTT. The chain employs TRBV2 and TRBJ2-2; the D gene is possibly TRBD2 (5 bases). Trimming removed 7 bases at V and 1 base at J, with 10 bases between. Germline V CDR1 and CDR2: SNHLY, FYNNEI. There are 14 residues in the CDR3. The complete variable domain, with remaining parts taken from reference TRBV2 and TRBJ2-2, reads EPEVTQTPSHQVTQMGQEVILRCVPISNHLYFYWYRQILGQKVEFLVSFYNNEISEKSEIFDDQFSVERPDGSNFTLKIRSTKLEDSAMYFCASTGRGNTGELFFGEGSRLTVL.

This clonotype has a handful of counts. The CDR3 loop reads CASSHVGQGAHEQYF. DNA of the CDR3: TGCGCCAGCAGCCACGTTGGACAGGGGGCCCACGAGCAGTACTTC. This sequence joins TRBV4-1 and TRBJ2-7; 11 bases align to TRBD1. The CDR3 contains 15 residues. CDR1 MGHRA and CDR2 YSYEKL come from the germline V gene. V lost 3 bases and J lost 5; bases outside the gene matches: 6.